These T cell receptor beta chains were read from a single sample in a study of cytomegalovirus exposure and HLA in healthy donors. Method: immunoSEQ multiplex PCR; TCRdb's copy keeps in-frame clones and lacks some. The sample includes some 120,000 clones, about 80% of them seen just once. Sequences were obtained from PBMCs. These receptors were collected from a male donor in good health and CMV-seronegative. Both conserved end residues are part of each CDR3.

j_gene | v_gene | CDR3aa
TRBJ1-2 | TRBV30 | CAWKSTGSRYGYTF
TRBJ1-5 | TRBV5-1 | CASSQGGELQPQHF
TRBJ1-2 | TRBV2 | CASSAQGFAEGDF
TRBJ1-1 | TRBV11-2 | CASSPAGTGGTEAFF
TRBJ1-6 | TRBV6-5 | CASSYPGMDSPLHF
TRBJ2-3 | TRBV2 | CASSDRDRGDTQYF
TRBJ1-1 | TRBV6-5 | CASSYSTEAFF
TRBJ2-3 | TRBV18 | CASSPGDRPPIDTQYF
TRBJ1-6 | TRBV9 | CASSAIEEPLIRPLHF
TRBJ1-2 | TRBV29-1 | CSVNRGPAYGYTF
TRBJ2-7 | TRBV29-1 | CSVGGLDYEQYF
TRBJ2-7 | TRBV6-1 | CASSASGTGSYEQYF
TRBJ2-7 | TRBV5-1 | CASSSGLAGTYEQYF
TRBJ2-1 | TRBV7-9 | CASSFRQGGYNEQFF
TRBJ2-7 | TRBV11-2 | CASSRAGTGIHEQYF
TRBJ2-2 | TRBV9 | CASSELATGELFF
TRBJ1-5 | TRBV27 | CASSRQVSNQPQHF
TRBJ1-3 | TRBV30 | CAWSHRGSFGNTIYF
TRBJ1-2 | TRBV27 | CASSPRTYSNYGYTF
TRBJ2-7 | TRBV6-1 | CASSVRNTGTGIYEQYF
TRBJ2-5 | TRBV30 | CAWSVFGQGARETQYF
TRBJ2-1 | TRBV27 | CASSLGYTNYNEQFF
TRBJ1-1 | TRBV21-1 | CACGSMNTEAFF
TRBJ2-7 | TRBV5-4 | CASSLAADSSSYEQYF
TRBJ1-5 | TRBV5-1 | CASSLEGHQPQHF
TRBJ2-2 | TRBV4-3 | CASSQLTGLQAGELFF
TRBJ1-6 | TRBV10-3 | CAISPDRGISPLHF
TRBJ2-7 | TRBV12-5 | CASGSGEGSIYEQYF
TRBJ2-2 | TRBV6-1 | CASGTGDPTGELFF
TRBJ2-3 | TRBV12-5 | CASGLVGAAGGRGDTQYF
TRBJ2-5 | TRBV2 | CASSWAREETQYF
TRBJ2-7 | TRBV7-6 | CASSLGGGGYEQYF
TRBJ1-1 | TRBV7-3 | CASSSKGANTEAFF
TRBJ2-3 | TRBV15 | CATSRDLGDTQYF
TRBJ2-7 | TRBV27 | CASTHRRTGSPPYEQYF
TRBJ2-6 | TRBV19 | CASSISRGQGSPSGANVLTF
TRBJ1-3 | TRBV6-5 | CASSSRGGNTIYF
TRBJ1-2 | TRBV27 | CASSAPGQWRGYTF
TRBJ1-2 | TRBV28 | CASSLGGSGNYGYTF
TRBJ2-1 | TRBV4-2 | CASSLRLAGHSYNEQFF
TRBJ2-2 | TRBV19 | CASSGGLVNTGELFF
TRBJ2-7 | TRBV5-1 | CASSYGQGGEQYF
TRBJ2-7 | TRBV7-9 | CASSPVGGGYEQYF
TRBJ1-2 | TRBV6-5 | CASSPYSMQGEDYTF
TRBJ2-3 | TRBV30 | CAWGQGAPPTDTQYF
TRBJ1-1 | TRBV5-5 | CASSAGTGTAPDTEAFF